This T cell receptor (beta chain) was recorded in a study of shared clonotypes between healthy human individuals. Original handling: Junction-only sequences produced by ImmunoSEQ had no quality scores, so filtering differed. The repertoire was sequenced with immunoSEQ multiplex PCR; TCRdb's copy has only in-frame clones and lacks some. V and J calls and clone size follow that table, whereas D and trimming were derived from the DNA. The repertoire holds 550,000 to 600,000 clones, with roughly 98% as singletons. Selected positively for CCR7 and CD45RO-negative, naive CD8 cells excluded terminally differentiated effector memory CD45RA+ cells. All donors were Caucasian adults living in Nashville, Tennessee. Comments on this clone: Antigen specificity is unknown.

Findings and limits, study-wide: Naive subsets usually exceeded memory subsets in estimated richness. Clonotypes shared by all four sorted-subset donors had higher generation probabilities than non-shared clonotypes.

The TCR originated in a man younger than 45 in good health. The specimen was naive CD8+ T cells sorted from blood.

CDR3 in amino acids: CASSPGTADEAFF. The DNA of the CDR3 is TGTGCCAGCAGCCCCGGGACAGCGGATGAAGCTTTCTTT. The V gene is TRBV5-6, the J gene TRBJ1-1; 7 bases are a match to TRBD1. This CDR3 is built from 13 residues. Germline lookup yields CDR1 SGHDT and CDR2 YYEEEE. V trimming: 4 bases; J trimming: 7 bases; junction bases outside the gene matches: 7.